This T cell receptor beta chain was sequenced during a study of blood T cell repertoires in COVID-19. On the study more broadly: Acute and convalescent COVID-19 specimens originated in the United States, Italy and Spain. The analysed material was cDNA or gDNA that came from T cells, B-cell-depleted T cells, or PBMCs.

As originally analysed: Amplification of reference gene primers was used by the study to estimate nucleated cell counts. TCRdb's table, derived via immunoSEQ multiplex PCR, lists solely in-frame clones and lacks some. That table gives V, J and clone size, and the DNA gave D and trimming. The table includes 200,000 to 250,000 clones, 88% detected once. Sequences were obtained from peripheral blood. This clonotype originated in a woman between 55 and 75 years old with acute or convalescent COVID-19.

The CDR3 DNA is TGTGCCAGCAGTGCAGGGCAGGGGAAGGGCAATCAGCCCCAGCATTTT. Translated: CASSAGQGKGNQPQHF. The V and J genes are TRBV6-1 and TRBJ1-5; possibly TRBD1 for D (6 bases). CDR3 size: 16 residues. Trimming took off 4 bases at V and 2 bases at J, with 15 bases between the two ends. CDR1 and CDR2 (germline): MNHNS, SASEGT.